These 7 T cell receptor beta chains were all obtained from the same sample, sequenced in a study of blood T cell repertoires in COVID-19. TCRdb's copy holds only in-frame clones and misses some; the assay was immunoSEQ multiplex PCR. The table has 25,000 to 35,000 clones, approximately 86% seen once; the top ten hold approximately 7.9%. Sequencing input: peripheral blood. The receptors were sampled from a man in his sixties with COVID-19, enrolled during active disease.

The CDR3, as DNA: TGTGCCAGCAGCCAAGGAACAGGCTGGAACACTGAAGCTTTCTTT. This encodes CASSQGTGWNTEAFF. The chain links TRBV3-1 (or the pseudogene TRBV3-2) to TRBJ1-1; D possibly corresponds to TRBD1 (5 bases). This CDR3 has 15 residues. Per the germline V gene, CDR1 is LGHDT and CDR2 is YNNKEL (reference sequence). The V end lost 1 base, the J end lost 1 base, and 10 bases lay between the germline ends.

The CDR3 spells CASSRSGRAVNEQFF. CDR3 DNA: TGTGCCAGCTCACGGAGCGGGAGGGCCGTCAATGAGCAGTTCTTC. The J gene is TRBJ2-1, the V gene TRBV18; 10 bases are a match to TRBD2. V gave up 4 bases and J gave up 6 bases; unmatched junction bases: 6. The CDR3 has 15 residues. Germline V gene data show CDR1 as KGHSH and CDR2 as LQKENI.

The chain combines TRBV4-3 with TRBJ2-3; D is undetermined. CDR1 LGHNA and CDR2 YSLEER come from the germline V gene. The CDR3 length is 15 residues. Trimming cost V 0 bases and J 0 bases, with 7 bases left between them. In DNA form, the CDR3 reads TGCGCCAGCAGCCAAGATCCGACTAGCACAGATACGCAGTATTTT. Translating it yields CASSQDPTSTDTQYF.

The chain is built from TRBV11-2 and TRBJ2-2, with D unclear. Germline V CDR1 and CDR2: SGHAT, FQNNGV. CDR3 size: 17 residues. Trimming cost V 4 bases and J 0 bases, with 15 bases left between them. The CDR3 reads CASSSRWAATNTGELFF. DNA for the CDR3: TGTGCCAGCAGCTCTCGGTGGGCTGCTACGAACACCGGGGAGCTGTTTTTT.

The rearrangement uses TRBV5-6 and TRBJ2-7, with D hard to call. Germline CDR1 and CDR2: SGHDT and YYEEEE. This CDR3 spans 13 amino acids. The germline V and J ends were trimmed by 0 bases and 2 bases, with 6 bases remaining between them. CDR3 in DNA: TGTGCCAGCAGCTTGGGAAGCACCTACGAGCAGTACTTC. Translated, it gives CASSLGSTYEQYF.

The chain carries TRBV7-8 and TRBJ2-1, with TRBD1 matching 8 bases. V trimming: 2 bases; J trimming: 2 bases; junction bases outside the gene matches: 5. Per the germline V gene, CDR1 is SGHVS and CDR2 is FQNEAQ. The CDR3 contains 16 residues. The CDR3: CASSLLRTGTYNEQFF. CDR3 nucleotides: TGTGCCAGCAGCTTACTAAGGACAGGGACCTACAATGAGCAGTTCTTC.

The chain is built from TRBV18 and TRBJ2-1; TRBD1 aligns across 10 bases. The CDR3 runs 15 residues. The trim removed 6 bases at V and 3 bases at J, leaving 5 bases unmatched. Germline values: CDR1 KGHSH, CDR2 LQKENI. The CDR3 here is CASSRTGGDYNEQFF. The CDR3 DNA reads TGTGCCAGCTCTCGGACAGGGGGGGACTACAATGAGCAGTTCTTC. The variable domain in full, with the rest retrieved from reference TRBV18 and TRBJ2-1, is NAGVMQNPRHLVRRRGQEARLRCSPMKGHSHVYWYRQLPEEGLKFMVYLQKENIIDESGMPKERFSAEFPKEGPSILRIQQVVRGDSAAYFCASSRTGGDYNEQFFGPGTRLTVL.